This T cell receptor (beta chain) stems from a study of vaccination and CD4 T cells after COVID-19. Study-level points and caveats: Only post-vaccination samples contained a median approximately 86% of the reactive clones in convalescent patients.

About this clonotype: Its antigen is currently unknown. One end of the junction is discordant with germline, which a read error may explain.

Sample treatment: approximately 9-day PBMC culture with coronavirus spike peptide pools or control peptides (ViraFEST assay). Per germline, CDR1 MDHEN and CDR2 SYDVKM. The CDR3 extends over 15 amino acids. Sequence data for DNA of cultured CD4+ T cells were generated by the Oncomine TCR Beta short-read assay. TCRdb processed the PCR reads anew with MiXCR; each CDR3 protein has one entry. Among 9,500 to 15,000 distinct CDR3 sequences listed, roughly 74% were seen once. The sequence came from a human donor who had recovered from COVID-19. The source material was CD4+ T cells from blood, cultured in vitro. The chain links TRBV28 to TRBJ1-2, with 10 bases identical to TRBD1. CDR3: CACHPGTGVVRGYAF. The CDR3 nucleotides are TGTGCCTGCCACCCAGGGACAGGGGTCGTCAGGGGCTACGCCTTC.